The present T cell receptor (beta chain) was sequenced within a study of T cell responses to AZD1222 COVID-19 vaccine. General study results and limits: Epitopes outside B.1.351 and B.1.1.7 mutated regions reportedly drew nearly half of spike TCRs. Without day 14 samples, only post-peak T cell repertoires were studied. Most donors were white British, females outnumbered males, and clonal diversity was possibly underestimated.

CDR1 is SGDLS, CDR2 YYNGEE, per germline. V lost 3 bases and J lost 4; bases outside the gene matches: 7. The CDR3 is made up of 15 amino acids. Libraries were prepared by immunoSEQ multiplex PCR; TCRdb keeps only in-frame clonotypes and omits some of them. This table holds around 260,000 clones, over 85% found once. A note on this clone: Its cognate antigen is unknown.

The chain couples TRBV9 to TRBJ1-3; TRBD1 aligns across 7 bases. The clonotype comes from an adult in good health. The specimen was peripheral blood, collected on day 0 of AZD1222 vaccination. The CDR3 reads CASSGYRGTGNTIYF. CDR3 nucleotides: TGTGCCAGCAGCGGTTACAGGGGAACAGGAAACACCATATATTTT.